The T cell receptor (beta chain) under discussion was sequenced for a study of shared clonotypes between healthy human individuals. Splitting of CD4+ cells produced CD45RA+ naive and CD45RA-negative memory subsets. Findings and caveats of the study: Deeper or shallower sequencing was expected to change how clonotypes are shared among donors. Sharing across four donors was highest in naive CD4 (around 5%) and lowest in memory CD8 (roughly 0.4%).

Concerning this clone itself: Its target is unknown.

The repertoire was sequenced with immunoSEQ multiplex PCR; TCRdb's copy has only in-frame clones and lacks some. The sample has 950,000 to 1,100,000 clones; about 76% are singletons. V was shortened by 1 base and J by 12 bases, with 9 bases between the two germline ends. Germline V lookup: CDR1 MNHEY, CDR2 SVGAGI. The CDR3 is made up of 11 amino acids. The TCR sequence derives from a man aged 18 to 29 in good health. Sequenced: memory CD4+ T cells sorted from blood. This sample's subset: CD45RA-negative fraction. This chain links TRBV6-5 with TRBJ1-1; D remains unclear. As DNA, the CDR3 is TGTGCCAGCAGTTACTTGGCAGGAACTTTCTTT. This gives the protein CASSYLAGTFF.